The 2 T cell receptor beta chains below all came from one sample that was sequenced in a study of neurological immune-mediated disorders. TCRdb analysed the 5' RACE reads with MiXCR anew, one entry per CDR3 protein. The sample has more than 25,000 distinct CDR3 sequences, roughly 25% seen once. Sequenced sample: CD4+ T cells from blood. The receptors shown here come from a man aged 45-65 years with HTLV-1-associated myelopathy (HAM/TSP).

CDR3 residues: CSARDEGRLAGVQETQYF. CDR3 sequence (DNA): TGCAGTGCTAGAGATGAAGGCAGGCTAGCGGGGGTCCAAGAGACCCAGTACTTC. The rearrangement joins TRBV20-1 to TRBJ2-5; 10 nucleotides align to TRBD2. This CDR3 region has 18 residues. V trimming: 0 bases; J trimming: 1 base; junction bases outside the gene matches: 11. CDR1 and CDR2 (germline): DFQATT, SNEGSKA (reference sequence).

This clonotype was counted many times. The chain recombines TRBV5-1 with TRBJ2-6, with 7 bases aligning to TRBD1. This CDR3 has 15 amino acids. Germline V CDR1 and CDR2: SGHRS, YFSETQ. V lost 2 bases to trimming and J lost 2 bases; unmatched junction nucleotides: 1. CDR3 sequence reads: CASSLQGTGANVLTF. CDR3 nucleotides: TGCGCCAGCAGCTTACAGGGGACTGGGGCCAACGTCCTGACTTTC.